This TCR beta chain was identified in a study of T cell changes during pregnancy in multiple sclerosis. This clone occurred once. The germline CDR1 and CDR2 sequences are MNHEY and SVGAGI. V shed 6 bases, J shed 7 bases, and the junction held 10 bases outside the gene matches. The CDR3 runs to 14 residues. Profiling relied on immunoSEQ multiplex PCR, and the TCRdb table lists in-frame clones only, not all of them. The repertoire holds tens of thousands of clones, with around 93% as singletons. Material: peripheral blood, obtained in the second trimester of pregnancy. The chain uses TRBV6-5 and TRBJ2-7, with 9 bases identical to TRBD1. The receptor was derived from a female donor with multiple sclerosis, enrolled in a pregnancy study. The CDR3 region is CASRKPGQGGEQYF. CDR3 in DNA: TGTGCCAGCAGAAAGCCGGGACAGGGAGGAGAGCAGTACTTC.